This T cell receptor (beta chain) is from a study of T cells in Graves' hyperthyroidism and ophthalmopathy. TCR beta CDR3 regions were amplified from RNA transcripts. With the HTBI primer set, the TCR CDR3 went through a first round of RT-PCR. TCRdb itself ran the multiplex PCR reads through MiXCR, one entry per CDR3 protein. The data show about 690,000 distinct CDR3 sequences, with around a sixth seen just once and 15% to 18% held by the top ten. This clonotype was found a few times. The length of the CDR3 is 16 residues. Germline lookup yields CDR1 MDHEN and CDR2 SYDVKM. The trim removed 1 base at V and 1 base at J, leaving 4 bases unmatched.

Sequenced sample: blood. The chain has TRBV28 and TRBJ2-7; 10 bases map to TRBD2. The TCR was taken from a man aged 45-60 years with Graves' hyperthyroidism. CDR3 nucleotide sequence: TGTGCCAGCAGTTTATACCCTAGCGGGAGTTCCTACGAGCAGTACTTC. Amino acids: CASSLYPSGSSYEQYF.